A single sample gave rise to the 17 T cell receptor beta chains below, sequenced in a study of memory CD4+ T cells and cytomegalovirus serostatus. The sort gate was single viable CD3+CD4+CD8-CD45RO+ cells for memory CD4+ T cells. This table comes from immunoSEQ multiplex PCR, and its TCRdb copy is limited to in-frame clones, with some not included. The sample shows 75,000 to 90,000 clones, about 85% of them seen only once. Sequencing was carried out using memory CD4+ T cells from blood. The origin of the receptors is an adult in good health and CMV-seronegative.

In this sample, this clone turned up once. The CDR3 sequence is CASSLSRTGKTEAFF. The DNA for the CDR3 is TGTGCCAGCAGTCTCTCTCGGACAGGGAAGACTGAAGCTTTCTTT. V gene TRBV28 combines with J gene TRBJ1-1; 8 bases are a match to TRBD1. Per the germline V gene, CDR1 is MDHEN and CDR2 is SYDVKM. CDR3 length equals 15 residues. Trimming at V came to 5 bases and at J to 5 bases, leaving 10 bases not matched to a gene.

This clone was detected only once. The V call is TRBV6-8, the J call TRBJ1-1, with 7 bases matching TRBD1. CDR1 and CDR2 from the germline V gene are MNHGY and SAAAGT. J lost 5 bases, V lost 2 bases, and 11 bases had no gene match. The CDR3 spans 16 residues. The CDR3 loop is CASSYGRGRFGTEAFF. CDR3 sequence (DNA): TGTGCCAGCAGTTACGGCAGGGGGAGGTTCGGTACTGAAGCTTTCTTT.

This chain's CDR3 is CASSPAGGNGYTF. DNA of the CDR3: TGTGCCAGCAGCCCCGCAGGGGGCAATGGCTACACCTTC. The chain combines TRBV7-3 with TRBJ1-2; 8 bases are shared with TRBD1. The length of the CDR3 is 13 residues. With 5 bases clipped from V and 6 bases from J, the junction kept 5 bases outside the gene matches. CDR1 and CDR2 (germline): SGHTA, FQGTGA.

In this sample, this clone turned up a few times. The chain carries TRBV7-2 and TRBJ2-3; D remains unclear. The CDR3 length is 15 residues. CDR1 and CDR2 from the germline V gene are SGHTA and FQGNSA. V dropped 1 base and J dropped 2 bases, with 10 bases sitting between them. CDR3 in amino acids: CASSLVGKLTDTQYF. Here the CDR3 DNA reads TGTGCCAGCAGCTTAGTAGGGAAACTCACAGATACGCAGTATTTT.

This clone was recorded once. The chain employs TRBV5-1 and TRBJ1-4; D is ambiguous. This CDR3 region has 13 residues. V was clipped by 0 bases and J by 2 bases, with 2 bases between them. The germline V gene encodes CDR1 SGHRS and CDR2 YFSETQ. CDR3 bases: TGCGCCAGCAGCTTGGCCACTAATGAAAAACTGTTTTTT. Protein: CASSLATNEKLFF. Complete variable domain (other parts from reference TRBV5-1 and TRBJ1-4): KAGVTQTPRYLIKTRGQQVTLSCSPISGHRSVSWYQQTPGQGLQFLFEYFSETQRNKGNFPGRFSGRQFSNSRSEMNVSTLELGDSALYLCASSLATNEKLFFGSGTQLSVL.

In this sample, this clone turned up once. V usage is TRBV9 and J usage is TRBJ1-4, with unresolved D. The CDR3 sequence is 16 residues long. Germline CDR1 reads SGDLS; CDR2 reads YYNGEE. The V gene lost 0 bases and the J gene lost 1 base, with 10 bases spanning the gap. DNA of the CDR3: TGTGCCAGCAGCGTAGGGGCCAGGTTAACTAATGAAAAACTGTTTTTT. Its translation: CASSVGARLTNEKLFF.

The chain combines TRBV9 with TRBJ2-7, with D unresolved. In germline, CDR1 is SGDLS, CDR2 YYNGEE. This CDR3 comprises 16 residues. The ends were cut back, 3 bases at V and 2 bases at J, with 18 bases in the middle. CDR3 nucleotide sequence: TGTGCCAGCAGCGATTCCCCGGGCCAGCTCACCTACGAGCAGTACTTC. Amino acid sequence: CASSDSPGQLTYEQYF.

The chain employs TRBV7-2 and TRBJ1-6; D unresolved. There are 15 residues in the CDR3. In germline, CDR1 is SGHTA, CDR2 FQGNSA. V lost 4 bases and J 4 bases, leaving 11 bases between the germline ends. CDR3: CASSYGVTYNSPLHF. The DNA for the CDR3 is TGTGCCAGCAGCTACGGGGTCACGTATAATTCACCCCTCCACTTT.

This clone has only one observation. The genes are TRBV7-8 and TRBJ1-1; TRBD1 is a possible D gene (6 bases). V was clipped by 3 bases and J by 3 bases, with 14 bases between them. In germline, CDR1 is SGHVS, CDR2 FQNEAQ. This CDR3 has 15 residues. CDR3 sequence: CASSLGGAGDTEAFF. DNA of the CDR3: TGTGCCAGCAGCTTGGGGGGCGCAGGGGACACTGAAGCTTTCTTT. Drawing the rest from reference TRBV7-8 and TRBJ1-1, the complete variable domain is GAGVSQSPRYKVAKRGQDVALRCDPISGHVSLFWYQQALGQGPEFLTYFQNEAQLDKSGLPSDRFFAERPEGSVSTLKIQRTQQEDSAVYLCASSLGGAGDTEAFFGQGTRLTVV.

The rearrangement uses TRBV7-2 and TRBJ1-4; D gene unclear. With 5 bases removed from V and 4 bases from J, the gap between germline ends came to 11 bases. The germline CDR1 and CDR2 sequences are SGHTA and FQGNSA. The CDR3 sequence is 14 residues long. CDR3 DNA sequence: TGTGCCAGCAGCCGGACGTCCCGTAATGAAAAACTGTTTTTT. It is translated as CASSRTSRNEKLFF. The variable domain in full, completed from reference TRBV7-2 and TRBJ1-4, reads GAGVSQSPSNKVTEKGKDVELRCDPISGHTALYWYRQSLGQGLEFLIYFQGNSAPDKSGLPSDRFSAERTGGSVSTLTIQRTQQEDSAVYLCASSRTSRNEKLFFGSGTQLSVL.

The CDR3: CAWTGQANEKLFF. The CDR3 nucleotides read TGTGCCTGGACGGGACAGGCTAATGAAAAACTGTTTTTT. V gene TRBV30 combines with J gene TRBJ1-4, with 8 bases aligning to TRBD1. V lost 4 bases to trimming and J lost 3 bases; unmatched junction nucleotides: 1. This CDR3 has 13 amino acids. Germline V CDR1 and CDR2: GTSNPN, SVGIG (reference sequence).

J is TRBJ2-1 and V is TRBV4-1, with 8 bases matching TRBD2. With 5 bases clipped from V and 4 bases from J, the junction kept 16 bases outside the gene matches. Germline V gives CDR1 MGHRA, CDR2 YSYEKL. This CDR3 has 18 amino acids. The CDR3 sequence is CASSFRGGVGKNYNEQFF. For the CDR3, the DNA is TGCGCCAGCAGCTTCCGGGGGGGCGTGGGGAAGAATTACAATGAGCAGTTCTTC.

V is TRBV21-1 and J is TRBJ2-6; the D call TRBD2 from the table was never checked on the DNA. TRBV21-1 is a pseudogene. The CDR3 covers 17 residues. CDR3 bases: TGTGCCAGCAGCGCCCGCAGGCGGGCCGCTGGGGCCAACGTCCTGACTTTC. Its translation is CASSARRRAAGANVLTF.

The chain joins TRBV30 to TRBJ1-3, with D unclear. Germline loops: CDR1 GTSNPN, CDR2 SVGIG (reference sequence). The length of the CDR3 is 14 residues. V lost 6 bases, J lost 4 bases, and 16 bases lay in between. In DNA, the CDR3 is TGTGCCTGCGCGGAGTTGTCTGTCGGAAACACCATATATTTT. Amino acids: CACAELSVGNTIYF.

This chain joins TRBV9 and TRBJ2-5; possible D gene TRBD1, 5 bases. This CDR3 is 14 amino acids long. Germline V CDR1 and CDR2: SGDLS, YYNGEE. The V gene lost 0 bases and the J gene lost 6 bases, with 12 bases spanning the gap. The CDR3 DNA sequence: TGTGCCAGCAGCGTAGACCAGGGAACAAAGACCCAGTACTTC. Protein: CASSVDQGTKTQYF.

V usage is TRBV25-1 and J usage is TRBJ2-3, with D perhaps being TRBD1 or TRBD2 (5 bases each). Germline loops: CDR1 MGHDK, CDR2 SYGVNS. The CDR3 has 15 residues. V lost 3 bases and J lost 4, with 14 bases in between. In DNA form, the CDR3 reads TGTGCCAGCAGTGACCCGGGGCGAAGGTCAGATACGCAGTATTTT. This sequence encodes CASSDPGRRSDTQYF.

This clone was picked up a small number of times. The CDR3 region has the DNA TGTGCCATCAGTGAAGGCCGAAAACTGTTTTTT. This codes for CAISEGRKLFF. V usage is TRBV10-3 and J usage is TRBJ1-4; D is unresolved. V gave up 3 bases and J gave up 10 bases, with 6 bases separating them. Germline CDR1 ENHRY, CDR2 SYGVKD. The length of the CDR3 is 11 residues.